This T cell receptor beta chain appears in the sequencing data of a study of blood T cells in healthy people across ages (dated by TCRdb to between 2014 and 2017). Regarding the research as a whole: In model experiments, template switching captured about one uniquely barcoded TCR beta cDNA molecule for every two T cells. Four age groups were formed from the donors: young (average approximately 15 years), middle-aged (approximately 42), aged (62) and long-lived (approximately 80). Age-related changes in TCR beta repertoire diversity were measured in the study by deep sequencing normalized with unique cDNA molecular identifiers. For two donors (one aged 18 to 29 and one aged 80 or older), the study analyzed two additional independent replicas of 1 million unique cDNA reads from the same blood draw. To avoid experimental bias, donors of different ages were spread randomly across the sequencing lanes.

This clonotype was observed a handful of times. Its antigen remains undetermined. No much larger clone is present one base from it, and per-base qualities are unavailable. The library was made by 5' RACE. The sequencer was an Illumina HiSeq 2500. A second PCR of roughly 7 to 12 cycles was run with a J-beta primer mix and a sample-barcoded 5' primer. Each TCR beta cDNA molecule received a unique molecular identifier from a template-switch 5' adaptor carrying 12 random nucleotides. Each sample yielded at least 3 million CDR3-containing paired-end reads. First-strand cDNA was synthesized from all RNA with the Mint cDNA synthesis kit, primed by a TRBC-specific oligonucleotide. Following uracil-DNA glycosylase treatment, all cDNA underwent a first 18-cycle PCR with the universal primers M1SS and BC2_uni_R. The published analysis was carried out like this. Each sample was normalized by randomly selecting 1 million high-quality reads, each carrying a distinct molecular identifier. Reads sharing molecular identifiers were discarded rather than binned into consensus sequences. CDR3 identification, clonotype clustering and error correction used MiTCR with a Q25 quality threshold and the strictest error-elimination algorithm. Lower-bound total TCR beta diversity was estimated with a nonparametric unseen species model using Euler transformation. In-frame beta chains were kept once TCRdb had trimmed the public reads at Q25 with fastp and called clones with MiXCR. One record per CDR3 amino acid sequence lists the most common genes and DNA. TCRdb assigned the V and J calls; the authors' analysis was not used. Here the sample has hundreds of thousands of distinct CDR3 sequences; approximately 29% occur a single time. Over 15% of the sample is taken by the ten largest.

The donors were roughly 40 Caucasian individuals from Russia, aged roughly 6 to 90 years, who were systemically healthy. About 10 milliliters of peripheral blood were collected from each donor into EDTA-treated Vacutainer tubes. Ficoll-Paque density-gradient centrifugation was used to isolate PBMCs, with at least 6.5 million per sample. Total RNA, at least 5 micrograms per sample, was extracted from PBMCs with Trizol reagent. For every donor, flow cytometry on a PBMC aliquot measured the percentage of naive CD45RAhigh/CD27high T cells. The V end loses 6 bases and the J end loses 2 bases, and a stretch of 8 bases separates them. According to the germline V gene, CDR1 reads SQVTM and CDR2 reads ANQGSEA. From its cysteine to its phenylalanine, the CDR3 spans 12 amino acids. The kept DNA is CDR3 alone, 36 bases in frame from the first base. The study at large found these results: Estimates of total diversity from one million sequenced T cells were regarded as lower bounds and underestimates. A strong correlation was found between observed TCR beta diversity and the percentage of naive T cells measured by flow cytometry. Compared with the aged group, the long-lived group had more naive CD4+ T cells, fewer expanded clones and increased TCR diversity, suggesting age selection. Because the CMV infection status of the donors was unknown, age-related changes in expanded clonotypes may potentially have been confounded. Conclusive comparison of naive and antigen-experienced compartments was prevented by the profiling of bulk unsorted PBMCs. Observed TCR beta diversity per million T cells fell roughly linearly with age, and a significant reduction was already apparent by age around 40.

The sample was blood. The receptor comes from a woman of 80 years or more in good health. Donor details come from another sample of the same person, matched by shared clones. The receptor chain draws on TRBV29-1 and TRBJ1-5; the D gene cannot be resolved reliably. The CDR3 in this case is CSVSQGNQPQHF. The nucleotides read TGCAGCGTCTCCCAGGGCAATCAGCCCCAGCATTTT.